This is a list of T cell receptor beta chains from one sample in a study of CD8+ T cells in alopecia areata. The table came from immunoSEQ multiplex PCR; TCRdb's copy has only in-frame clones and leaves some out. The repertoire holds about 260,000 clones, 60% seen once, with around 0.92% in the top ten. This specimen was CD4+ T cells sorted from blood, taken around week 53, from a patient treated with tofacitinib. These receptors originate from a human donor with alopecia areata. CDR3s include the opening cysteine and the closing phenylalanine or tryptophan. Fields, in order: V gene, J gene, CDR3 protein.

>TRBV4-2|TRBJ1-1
CASSQEPANTEAFF
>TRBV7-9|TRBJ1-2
CASSPDRGYGYTF
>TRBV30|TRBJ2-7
CAWSFGHPASYEQYF
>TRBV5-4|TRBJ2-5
CASSPVGLGTQYF
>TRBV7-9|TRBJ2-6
CASSLRGSGANVLTF
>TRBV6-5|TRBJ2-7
CASSYRTSGEQYF
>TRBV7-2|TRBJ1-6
CASSLAGGWRSPLHF
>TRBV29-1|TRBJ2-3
CSGRTVSTDTQYF
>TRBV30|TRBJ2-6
CAWRRGPGANVLTF
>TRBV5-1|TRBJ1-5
CASSSRPDQPQHF
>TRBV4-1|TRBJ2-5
CASSQLILQETQYF
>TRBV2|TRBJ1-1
CASRPHGSEAFF
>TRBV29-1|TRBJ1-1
CSVGTQGSNTEAFF
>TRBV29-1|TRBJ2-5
CSVAQTQETQYF
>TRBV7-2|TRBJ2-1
CASSLVGRGDNEQFF
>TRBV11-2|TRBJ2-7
CASSLMTGFVYEQYF
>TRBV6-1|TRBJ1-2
CASSETGTQQNYGYTF
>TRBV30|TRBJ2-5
CAWTGPERVTQYF
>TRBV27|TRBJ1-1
CASSYQGDNTEAFF
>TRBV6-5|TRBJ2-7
CASSSGTAYYEQYF
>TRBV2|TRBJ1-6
CASSDRTGRSPLHF
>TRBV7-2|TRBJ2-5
CASSFRLTETQYF
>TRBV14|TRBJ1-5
CASSAGVGANQPQHF
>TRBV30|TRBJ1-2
CAWSVGVFELYGYTF
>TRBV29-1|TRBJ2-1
CSGRQLAGGMGEQFF
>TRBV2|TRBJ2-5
CASSRGLVGTQYF
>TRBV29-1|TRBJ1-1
CSVVKGAGNTEAFF
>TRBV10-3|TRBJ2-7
CATSGPLPYEQYF
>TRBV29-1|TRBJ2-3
CSLTMGDTQYF
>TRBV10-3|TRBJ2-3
CASMGTDTQYF
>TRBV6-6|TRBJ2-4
CASTPEGQGINIQYF
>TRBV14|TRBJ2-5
CASSRHETQYF
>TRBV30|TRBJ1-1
CAWSLDRTTEAFF
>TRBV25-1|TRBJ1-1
CASTQFPNTEAFF
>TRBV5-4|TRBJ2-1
CASSPRKDEQFF
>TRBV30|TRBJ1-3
CAWNPHGSTIYF
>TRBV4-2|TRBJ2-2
CASSQRGTNTGELFF